The 14 T cell receptor beta chains given below trace back to one sample, sequenced in a study of T cell repertoires in cytomegalovirus infection. These receptors have no known antigen. TCRdb processed the reads anew with MiXCR; each CDR3 protein has one entry. The data hold approximately 270,000 distinct CDR3 sequences, with about 20% observed a single time. The sequencing used cultured PBMCs, collected from culture after CMV antigen stimulation. The origin of the receptors is a human donor in good health (CMV status not recorded). Some clones in this sample may be carry-over from other donors' samples.

The chain recombines TRBV28 with TRBJ2-1; the D is unclear. V was pared by 2 bases and J by 8 bases, with 16 bases between. The CDR3 length is 15 residues. In germline, CDR1 is MDHEN, CDR2 SYDVKM. The CDR3 reads CASSLEESDSDEQFF. The CDR3 region has the DNA TGTGCCAGCAGTTTAGAGGAAAGTGATAGTGATGAGCAGTTCTTC.

This clonotype occurred many times. The chain recombines TRBV4-1 with TRBJ1-2, with D possibly TRBD1 on 5 matching bases. This CDR3 has 13 amino acids. Trimming took off 1 base at V and 4 bases at J, with 7 bases between the two ends. The germline V gene encodes CDR1 MGHRA and CDR2 YSYEKL. CDR3 DNA: TGCGCCAGCAGCCAAGGACAGAGCTATGGCTACACCTTC. Protein: CASSQGQSYGYTF.

The CDR3 nucleotides read TGTGCCAGCGGACAATCCGGGACTAGCGTCCCAGATACGCAGTATTTT. It yields the protein CASGQSGTSVPDTQYF. This rearrangement joins TRBV6-2 or TRBV6-3 to TRBJ2-3; TRBD2 matches at 10 bases. CDR3 size: 16 residues. Unmatched junction bases numbered 12, after V lost 8 bases and J lost 4 bases. Looked up from germline, CDR1 is MNHEY and CDR2 is SVGEGT.

This clonotype was seen a few times. The rearrangement links TRBV10-3 to TRBJ2-1; 9 bases agree with TRBD2. The CDR3 covers 14 residues. Germline V gene sequence: CDR1 ENHRY, CDR2 SYGVKD. V shed 10 bases, J shed 1 base, and the junction held 5 bases outside the gene matches. This chain's CDR3 is CATLSGSSYNEQFF. CDR3 bases: TGTGCCACTCTTAGCGGGAGTTCCTACAATGAGCAGTTCTTC.

The chain recombines TRBV27 with TRBJ1-2; weak D call: TRBD1 (5 bases). Trimming pared 5 bases from V and 6 bases from J, leaving 16 bases between. The CDR3 contains 14 residues. Germline values: CDR1 MNHEY, CDR2 SMNVEV (reference sequence). The CDR3 DNA is TGTGCCAGCAGTCGGGACCTGGGGCTGGATGGCTACACCTTC. It encodes CASSRDLGLDGYTF.

CDR3 sequence: CASSPDGGSDTEAFF. Written as DNA, the CDR3 is TGCGCCAGCAGCCCGGACGGGGGCTCGGACACTGAAGCTTTCTTT. The chain joins TRBV4-1 to TRBJ1-1, with D possibly being TRBD1 (6 bases). The CDR3 has 15 residues. With 4 bases removed from V and 3 bases from J, the gap between germline ends came to 15 bases. From germline, CDR1 is MGHRA and CDR2 YSYEKL.

This clonotype was counted many times. The gene calls are TRBV6-1 and TRBJ2-7; D gene uncertain. CDR1 is MNHNS, CDR2 SASEGT, per germline. This CDR3 contains 16 residues. Deletions cut 6 bases from V and 1 base from J, with 19 bases between. The CDR3 DNA is TGTGCCAGCAGAACCCTCCCCTCGATCGATTCCTACGAGCAGTACTTC. Protein product: CASRTLPSIDSYEQYF.

This clonotype was seen more than once but under ten times. The chain couples TRBV4-3 to TRBJ2-7, with D perhaps matching TRBD2 (5 bases). CDR1 is LGHNA, CDR2 YSLEER, per germline. The V and J ends lost 1 base and 2 bases respectively, with 12 bases between them. This CDR3 has 15 amino acids. CDR3 DNA sequence: TGCGCCAGCAGCCAAGCGTCTAGCAGAGCCTACGAGCAGTACTTC. The encoded protein is CASSQASSRAYEQYF.

In its sample, this clonotype was seen a few times. The chain has TRBV6-2 or TRBV6-3 and TRBJ2-3; D is unclear. CDR3 length equals 11 residues. Per germline, CDR1 MNHEY and CDR2 SVGEGT. Trimming removed 6 bases from V and 8 bases from J, with 9 bases in between. CDR3 sequence (DNA): TGTGCCAGCAGGAATCTCGGTACGCAGTATTTT. This gives the protein CASRNLGTQYF.

This clonotype was recorded many times. The J gene is TRBJ2-5, the V gene TRBV7-8; D possibly corresponds to TRBD1 (7 bases). V was pared by 1 base and J by 3 bases, with 15 bases between. CDR1 and CDR2 from the germline V gene are SGHVS and FQNEAQ. The CDR3 covers 16 residues. The CDR3 DNA reads TGTGCCAGCAGCTTAGTTGGAGGGGGCATAAAAGAGACCCAGTACTTC. Amino acids: CASSLVGGGIKETQYF.

Ten or more counts support this clonotype. For the CDR3, the DNA is TGTGCCAGCAGCCAAGAGTGGGGCCAGCCCCAGCATTTT. Translated: CASSQEWGQPQHF. V usage is TRBV4-2 and J usage is TRBJ1-5; weak D call: TRBD1 (5 bases). Germline V lookup: CDR1 LGHNA, CDR2 YNFKEQ. CDR3 length equals 13 residues. Trimming left V 0 bases short and J 7 bases short, with 7 bases between.

The sample holds many counts of this clonotype. V and J are TRBV7-3 and TRBJ1-1; D is unclear. The germline V gene encodes CDR1 SGHTA and CDR2 FQGTGA. This CDR3 spans 13 amino acids. Trimming shortened V by 5 bases and J by 6 bases, and 13 bases separated the two germline ends. Here the CDR3 DNA reads TGTGCCAGCAGCCCATCCGGAGGGCCTGAAGCTTTCTTT. It is translated as CASSPSGGPEAFF. The full variable domain, rest sourced from reference TRBV7-3 and TRBJ1-1, is GAGVSQTPSNKVTEKGKYVELRCDPISGHTALYWYRQSLGQGPEFLIYFQGTGAADDSGLPNDRFFAVRPEGSVSTLKIQRTERGDSAVYLCASSPSGGPEAFFGQGTRLTVV.

The chain uses TRBV12-3 or TRBV12-4 and TRBJ2-1; D might be TRBD2 (5 bases). The CDR3 extends over 15 amino acids. The V end lost 6 bases, the J end lost 0 bases, and 12 bases lay between the germline ends. The CDR3, as DNA: TGTGCCAGCAGCTCCGACGCGGGCTCCTACAATGAGCAGTTCTTC. This encodes CASSSDAGSYNEQFF.

The chain carries TRBV29-1 and TRBJ2-1; 10 bases align to TRBD2. CDR1 SQVTM and CDR2 ANQGSEA come from the germline V gene. Trimming removed 2 bases from V and 8 bases from J; junction bases left unmatched: 3. The CDR3 sequence is 13 residues long. The CDR3 spells CSVELAGEHEQFF. In nucleotides, the CDR3 is TGCAGCGTTGAACTAGCGGGAGAACATGAGCAGTTCTTC.